This TCR beta chain comes out of a study of vaccination and CD4 T cells after COVID-19. At the level of the study: The study enrolled six male and four female convalescents, two of whom were Hispanic.

Details on this clonotype: Its antigen is undetermined.

Treatment: approximately 9-day PBMC culture with coronavirus spike peptide pools or control peptides (ViraFEST assay). There are 17 residues in the CDR3. Per germline, CDR1 MNHEY and CDR2 SVGAGI. V shed 0 bases, J shed 0 bases, and the junction held 6 bases outside the gene matches. An Oncomine TCR Beta short-read assay was used to sequence the DNA from cultured CD4+ T cells. TCRdb processed the PCR reads anew with MiXCR; each CDR3 protein has one entry. This repertoire shows some 21,000 distinct CDR3 sequences, approximately 50% found once; its top ten account for roughly 9%. Sequenced material: CD4+ T cells from blood, cultured in vitro. This chain links TRBV6-5 with TRBJ1-2, with TRBD1 matching over 8 bases. This clonotype was obtained from a human donor who had recovered from COVID-19. The CDR3 here is CASSYSTRTGSNYGYTF. DNA for the CDR3: TGTGCCAGCAGTTACTCAACCCGGACAGGGTCTAACTATGGCTACACCTTC.